This is a list of T cell receptor beta chains from one sample in a study of blood T cell repertoires in COVID-19. The data were produced by immunoSEQ multiplex PCR, yet TCRdb's version contains in-frame clones alone and is incomplete. The table has a few hundred thousand clones, around 90% seen once. The sequencing input was peripheral blood. These receptors all stem from a woman between 45 and 60 years old with COVID-19, enrolled during active disease. The CDR3 runs from the conserved cysteine through the conserved F or W. D genes are given only for firm matches. The size of a clone is reported for some rows only, either as once, few or many, or as a class for expanded clones.

TRBD2,TRBJ2-2,.,TRBV7-2,TGTGCCAGCAGCATCTACGCTAGCGGGAGAGGCACCGGGGAGCTGTTTTTT,CASSIYASGRGTGELFF
TRBD1,TRBJ1-2,.,TRBV5-4,TGTGCCAGCAGCCCCATCCCGGGACAGGGATCAAACTATGGCTACACCTTC,CASSPIPGQGSNYGYTF
TRBD1,TRBJ2-1,.,TRBV6-5,TGTGCCAGCAGAGCTACAGGGGGCGCGAAGTTCTTC,CASRATGGAKFF
TRBD2,TRBJ2-7,.,TRBV11-2,TGTGCCAGCAGCTTCACCCCGAGGGGAGAAGCGGGAGTCGGGGAGCAGTACTTC,CASSFTPRGEAGVGEQYF
.,TRBJ2-7,.,TRBV28,TGTGCCAGCAGTTTACTACAGGGTGGGCAGTACTTC,CASSLLQGGQYF
TRBD2,TRBJ2-1,.,TRBV6-1,TGTGCCAGCAGTGATCCCGGGACTAGCGGGAGCTATGAGCAGTTCTTC,CASSDPGTSGSYEQFF
TRBD2,TRBJ2-3,once,TRBV7-6,TGTGCCAGCAGCTCTACCGGACTAGCGGGAGATCTAGATACGCAGTATTTT,CASSSTGLAGDLDTQYF
.,TRBJ2-2,.,TRBV29-1,TGCAGTGGAAGTTCAGGGAGGACCGGGGAGCTGTTTTTT,CSGSSGRTGELFF
.,TRBJ2-1,.,TRBV4-2,TGTGCCAGCAGCCCCCGTTGGCGGGGCTCCTACAATGAGCAGTTCTTC,CASSPRWRGSYNEQFF
.,TRBJ2-6,.,TRBV11-3,TGTGCCAGCAGCTTCAAGTATTATGGAGCTGGGGCCAACGTCCTGACTTTC,CASSFKYYGAGANVLTF
.,TRBJ2-7,.,TRBV29-1,TGCAGCGTTGTACAGTCCTACGAGCAGTACTTC,CSVVQSYEQYF
.,TRBJ1-1,.,TRBV18,TGTGCCAGCTCACTCCCCAGAGGGGGCACTGAAGCTTTCTTT,CASSLPRGGTEAFF
.,TRBJ2-3,.,TRBV7-9,TGTGCCAGCAGCTCGGGCACAGATACGCAGTATTTT,CASSSGTDTQYF
TRBD2,TRBJ2-2,.,TRBV25-1,TGTGCCAGCAGTGGGGGACTAGCGGGAGCACATCGGACGGGGGAGCTGTTTTTT,CASSGGLAGAHRTGELFF
TRBD2,TRBJ2-7,.,TRBV19,TGTGCCAGTAGTCTTTCTAGCGGGAGTGGGTACGAGCAGTACTTC,CASSLSSGSGYEQYF
TRBD1,TRBJ2-7,.,TRBV15,TGTGCCACCAGCAGAATTTCGACAGGGGGCTCCCTAAGGGAGCAGTACTTC,CATSRISTGGSLREQYF
.,TRBJ2-5,.,TRBV11-2,TGTGCCAGCAGCTTAGATCTGGGGGCCTGGGAGACCCAGTACTTC,CASSLDLGAWETQYF
TRBD1,TRBJ1-4,.,TRBV5-1,TGCGCCAGCAGGCCCGGGACAGGGATCGAAAAACTGTTTTTT,CASRPGTGIEKLFF
.,TRBJ1-2,once,TRBV6-6,TGTGCCAGCAGTCCAAGGCGAGTACTCCAGGGTAGCTATGGCTACACCTTC,CASSPRRVLQGSYGYTF
TRBD2,TRBJ2-7,.,TRBV3-1/TRBV3-2,TGTGCCAGCAGCCAAGCTCTCCGACTAGCGGGAGTTCACGAGCAGTACTTC,CASSQALRLAGVHEQYF
.,TRBJ2-3,.,TRBV19,TGTGCCGGATGCCGAGGTAACAAAGATACGCAGTATTTT,CAGCRGNKDTQYF
.,TRBJ2-7,.,TRBV9,TGTGCCAGCAGGGACCGGGACTCAACGCACGAGCAGTACTTC,CASRDRDSTHEQYF
.,TRBJ1-1,.,TRBV19,TGTGCCAGTACTACGGACAGTTCATACACTGAAGCTTTCTTT,CASTTDSSYTEAFF
TRBD1,TRBJ1-6,.,TRBV6-5,TGTGCCAGCAGCATTGGACAGGCTAATTCACCCCTCCACTTT,CASSIGQANSPLHF
.,TRBJ2-1,.,TRBV4-3,TGCGCCAGCAGCCAAGTGTATAGCTCCTACAATGAGCAGTTCTTC,CASSQVYSSYNEQFF
.,TRBJ2-1,.,TRBV30,TGTGCCTGGAGCGATTCTTTGCGCGGTAATGAGCAGTTCTTC,CAWSDSLRGNEQFF
.,TRBJ2-2,.,TRBV18,TGTGCCAGCTCATCCTTAAACACCGGGGAGCTGTTTTTT,CASSSLNTGELFF
.,TRBJ2-7,.,TRBV19,TGTGCCAGTAGTATTTCTAGCAGCGGTCCCTACGAGCAGTACTTC,CASSISSSGPYEQYF
.,TRBJ2-1,.,TRBV18,TGTGCCAGCTCACCAGCGGGGTTCTCCTACAATGAGCAGTTCTTC,CASSPAGFSYNEQFF
.,TRBJ2-6,.,TRBV5-5,TGTGCCAGCAGCTTCGCTATTTTGGTGCCTGGGGCCAACGTCCTGACTTTC,CASSFAILVPGANVLTF
.,TRBJ1-2,.,TRBV6-5,TGTGCCAGCTTGAACAGGGCACTCTATGGCTACACCTTC,CASLNRALYGYTF
TRBD2,TRBJ2-6,.,TRBV19,TGTGCCAGTAGTAGCGGGAGGATATCTGGGGCCAACGTCCTGACTTTC,CASSSGRISGANVLTF
TRBD1,TRBJ2-4,.,TRBV10-3,TGTGCCATCAGTGAGTCGCCGACAGGGGGAACTACTACCAAAAACATTCAGTACTTC,CAISESPTGGTTTKNIQYF
.,TRBJ1-1,.,TRBV18,TGTGCCAGCTCACCCCCGACAGCGATGAACACTGAAGCTTTCTTT,CASSPPTAMNTEAFF
.,TRBJ2-5,.,TRBV21-1,TGTGCCAGCAGTAGGACAGGGTCCGGGGAGACCCAGTACTTC,CASSRTGSGETQYF
TRBD2,TRBJ2-2,.,TRBV3-1/TRBV3-2,TGTGCCAGCAGCCAGAGCCCGCTAGCGGTAAACACCGGGGAGCTGTTTTTT,CASSQSPLAVNTGELFF
.,TRBJ2-5,.,TRBV7-6,TGTGCCAGCACACGGTTAGAGACCCAGTACTTC,CASTRLETQYF
.,TRBJ2-1,.,TRBV5-1,TGCGCCAGCAGCTTGGAGCTCCTCCCTTACAATGAGCAGTTCTTC,CASSLELLPYNEQFF
TRBD1,TRBJ2-1,.,TRBV7-2,TGTGCCAGCAGCTTAGACAGGGGGCTTCGCGGGAGTAGAATAAATGAGCAGTTCTTC,CASSLDRGLRGSRINEQFF
.,TRBJ2-1,.,TRBV19,TGTGCCAGTAGTTATCGTGGGGGGTTTGGGAATGAGCAGTTCTTC,CASSYRGGFGNEQFF
.,TRBJ1-5,few,TRBV19,TGTGCCAGCTCGACAGAGAATAGCAATCAGCCCCAGCATTTT,CASSTENSNQPQHF
TRBD2,TRBJ2-3,.,TRBV5-5,TGTGCCAGCAGCGTATGGACTAGCGGTTACACAGATACGCAGTATTTT,CASSVWTSGYTDTQYF
TRBD2,TRBJ2-1,once,TRBV7-9,TGTGCCAGCAGCCCCGGGCGTCTAGCGGGTATCATATCCTACAATGAGCAGTTCTTC,CASSPGRLAGIISYNEQFF
TRBD1,TRBJ1-2,.,TRBV7-3,TGTGCCAGCAGCCTCCTGGGGACAGGACCTAACTATGGCTACACCTTC,CASSLLGTGPNYGYTF
TRBD1,TRBJ1-1,few,TRBV6-2/TRBV6-3,TGTGCCAGCAGTTACTCGGCAGGGGGCACTGAAGCTTTCTTT,CASSYSAGGTEAFF
.,TRBJ1-1,.,TRBV15,TGTGCCACCAGCAGAAAGGGACACGGTGGCACTGAAGCTTTCTTT,CATSRKGHGGTEAFF
TRBD2,TRBJ2-2,.,TRBV7-2,TGTGCCAGCAGCTTAGGGTTCGGAGCGGGAAAGGACACCGGGGAGCTGTTTTTT,CASSLGFGAGKDTGELFF